This TCR beta chain was sequenced in a study of cytotoxic CD8 clonotypes in ibrutinib-treated CLL. Study overall: For this cohort, patients were ten to twelve relapsed/refractory and approximately 15 treatment-naive, while fewer than 18 were IGHV unmutated. On average, each sample had approximately 280,000 productive templates and almost 95,000 productive rearrangements. Findings of the study overall: Public clonotypes were uncommon and contracted or stayed stable on treatment.

Germline values: CDR1 MDHEN, CDR2 SYDVKM. This CDR3 comprises 14 residues. Trimming removed 8 bases from V and 2 bases from J, with 16 bases in between. Assay: immunoSEQ multiplex PCR; the TCRdb copy retains only in-frame clones and omits some. The profile shows 60,000 or so clones, 45% to 60% of them singletons. A word on this clone: Its specificity is unknown.

The genes are TRBV28 and TRBJ2-7; D is perhaps TRBD2 (6 bases). This specimen consisted of PBMCs, obtained after 12 months of ibrutinib treatment. The origin of this receptor is a human donor with chronic lymphocytic leukemia. This CDR3 reads CASCSGDPPYEQYF. The CDR3 nucleotides read TGTGCCAGCTGTTCGGGAGACCCGCCCTACGAGCAGTACTTC.